One sample yielded the 7 T cell receptor beta chains listed below, sequenced in a study of blood T cell repertoires in COVID-19 (dated by TCRdb to about 2020). Library creation used the immunoSEQ multiplex PCR assay. This is the immuneACCESS table as TCRdb keeps it, with only in-frame sequences that have V and J called. A part of the clones is gone; compared with another copy, unresolved V genes explain less than half, and the rest is unexplained. Present in this sample are fewer than 20,000 clones, about 85% of which were seen just once. The ten largest clones capture about 50% of the sample. The sequencing input was peripheral blood. The receptors stem from a human donor in a cohort sampled during active COVID-19.

The V and J genes are TRBV5-1 and TRBJ1-5; D might be TRBD1 (6 bases). The V end lost 2 bases, the J end lost 3 bases, and 9 bases lay between the germline ends. The CDR3 sequence is 14 residues long. Germline values: CDR1 SGHRS, CDR2 YFSETQ. The CDR3 region is CASSLGDINQPQHF. Here the CDR3 DNA reads TGCGCCAGCAGCTTAGGGGACATCAATCAGCCCCAGCATTTT. The entire variable domain, with the rest obtained from reference TRBV5-1 and TRBJ1-5, is as follows: KAGVTQTPRYLIKTRGQQVTLSCSPISGHRSVSWYQQTPGQGLQFLFEYFSETQRNKGNFPGRFSGRQFSNSRSEMNVSTLELGDSALYLCASSLGDINQPQHFGDGTRLSIL.

The chain employs TRBV7-9 and TRBJ1-6; D is ambiguous. V gave up 5 bases and J gave up 5 bases, with 19 bases separating them. The CDR3 runs 17 residues. Germline CDR1 and CDR2: SEHNR and FQNEAQ (reference sequence). The CDR3 DNA reads as TGTGCCAGCAGCCTACGGGTCTTCGGCGTAGATAATTCACCCCTCCACTTT. Its translation is CASSLRVFGVDNSPLHF.

DNA of the CDR3: TGTGCCAGTAGTCCAGTGGGGGGGTCGGCCCAGTACTTC. Translating gives CASSPVGGSAQYF. V and J are TRBV19 and TRBJ2-5, with 7 bases identical to TRBD2. The V gene end was trimmed by 5 bases and the J gene end by 9 bases; junction bases not matched to a gene: 9. This CDR3 is 13 amino acids long. Looked up from germline, CDR1 is LNHDA and CDR2 is SQIVND (reference sequence).

J is TRBJ1-2 and V is TRBV5-1; 9 bases fit TRBD1. V was pared by 3 bases and J by 6 bases, with 9 bases of the junction left unmatched. CDR3 length equals 15 residues. CDR1 and CDR2 (germline): SGHRS, YFSETQ. CDR3 amino acids: CASSSVTGGKNGYTF. The CDR3 nucleotides read TGCGCCAGCAGCTCGGTGACAGGGGGTAAGAATGGCTACACCTTC.

V gene TRBV5-5 combines with J gene TRBJ2-2; 7 nucleotides align to TRBD1. Per germline, CDR1 SGHKS and CDR2 YYEKEE (reference sequence). Losses at the gene ends were 2 bases for V and 3 bases for J; bases not matched to a gene: 1. The CDR3 has 14 residues. DNA of the CDR3: TGTGCCAGCAGCTTACAGGGGCACACCGGGGAGCTGTTTTTT. Encoded protein: CASSLQGHTGELFF. The variable domain in full, completed from reference TRBV5-5 and TRBJ2-2, reads DAGVTQSPTHLIKTRGQQVTLRCSPISGHKSVSWYQQVLGQGPQFIFQYYEKEERGRGNFPDRFSARQFPNYSSELNVNALLLGDSALYLCASSLQGHTGELFFGEGSRLTVL.

The V call is TRBV23-1, the J call TRBJ1-1; no definite D call. TRBV23-1 is placed among ORFs of uncertain function. The CDR3 is made up of 13 amino acids. Trimming took 9 bases from V and 5 from J, leaving 16 bases between them. The CDR3 coding sequence is TGCGCCAGTTTCAGGAGGTGTTCTACTGAAGCTTTCTTT. It yields the protein CASFRRCSTEAFF.

The chain is built from TRBV18 and TRBJ2-1; D might be TRBD2 (6 bases). Trimming removed 3 bases from V and 1 base from J, with 13 bases in between. The CDR3 contains 16 residues. Germline CDR1 KGHSH, CDR2 LQKENI. CDR3 bases: TGTGCCAGCTCACCCGGACTAATAAAATCCTACAATGAGCAGTTCTTC. This sequence encodes CASSPGLIKSYNEQFF.